This entry is about one T cell receptor (beta chain). TCRdb reworked the 5' RACE reads into one entry per CDR3 protein, no DNA. Its table lists a few hundred thousand distinct CDR3 sequences. This entry belongs to a study of T cells expressing NK-cell markers. This CDR3 contains 13 residues. Germline lookup yields CDR1 SGHTA and CDR2 FQGNSA. This receptor was obtained from a man aged 18 to 30 in good health. Sequenced material: blood T cells: a sorted CD56 or NKG2C T cell subset, CD4+ or CD8+ T cells, or bulk PBMC T cells (not recorded which). This chain connects TRBV7-2 to TRBJ2-2; TCRdb lists TRBD1, though no DNA is available to test this call. CDR3: CASTGRWPGELFF.